The clone carrying this TCR beta chain was seen more than once but under ten times. This CDR3 is built from 16 residues. CDR1 DFQATT and CDR2 SNEGSKA come from the germline V gene (reference sequence). The V end was cut by 6 bases, the J end by 0 bases, with 19 bases between. This entry belongs to a study of early T cells in non-severe SARS-CoV-2 infection. TCRdb passed the 5' RACE reads through MiXCR, listing each CDR3 protein once. This sample yields 85,000 to 100,000 distinct CDR3 sequences, of which 16% are seen a single time; 4.5% to 6.5% belongs to the top ten. This clonotype was sampled from an adult who was a healthcare worker with PCR-confirmed SARS-CoV-2 infection or an uninfected control (not recorded which). The material sequenced was whole blood, taken at baseline. The chain joins TRBV20-1 to TRBJ2-3; D perhaps matches TRBD2 (6 bases). CDR3 nucleotides: TGCAGTGCCGTCGAAATTCAAACTAGCAGCACAGATACGCAGTATTTT. Protein: CSAVEIQTSSTDTQYF.